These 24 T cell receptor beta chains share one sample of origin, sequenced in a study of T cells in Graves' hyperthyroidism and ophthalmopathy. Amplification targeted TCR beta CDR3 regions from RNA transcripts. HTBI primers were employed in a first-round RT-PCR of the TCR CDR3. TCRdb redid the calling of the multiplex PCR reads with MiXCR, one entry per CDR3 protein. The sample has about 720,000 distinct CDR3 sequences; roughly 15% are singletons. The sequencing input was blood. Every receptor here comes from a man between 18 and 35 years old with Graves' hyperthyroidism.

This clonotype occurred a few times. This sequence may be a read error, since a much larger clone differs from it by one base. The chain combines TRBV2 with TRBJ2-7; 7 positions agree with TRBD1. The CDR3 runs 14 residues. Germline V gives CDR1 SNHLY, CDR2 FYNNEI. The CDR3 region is CGSRGTGVGHEQYF. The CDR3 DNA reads TGTGGCAGCAGAGGTACAGGGGTCGGTCACGAGCAGTACTTC.

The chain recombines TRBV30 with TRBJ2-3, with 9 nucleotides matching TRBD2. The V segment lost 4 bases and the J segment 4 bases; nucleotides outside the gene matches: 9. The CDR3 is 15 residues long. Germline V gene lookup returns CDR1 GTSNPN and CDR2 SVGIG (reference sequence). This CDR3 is CAWNKLAGAADTQYF. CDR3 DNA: TGTGCCTGGAACAAGTTAGCGGGAGCGGCAGATACGCAGTATTTT.

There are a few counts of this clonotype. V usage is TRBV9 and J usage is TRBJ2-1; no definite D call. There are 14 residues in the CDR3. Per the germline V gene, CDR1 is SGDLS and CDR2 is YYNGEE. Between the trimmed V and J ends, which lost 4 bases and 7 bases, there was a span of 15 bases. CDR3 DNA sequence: TGTGCCAGCAGCCCAGACGGGTGGGGTAATGAGCAGTTCTTC. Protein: CASSPDGWGNEQFF.

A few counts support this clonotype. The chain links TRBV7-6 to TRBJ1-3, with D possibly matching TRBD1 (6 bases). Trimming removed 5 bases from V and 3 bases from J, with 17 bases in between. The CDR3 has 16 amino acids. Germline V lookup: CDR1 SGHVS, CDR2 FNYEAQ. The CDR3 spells CASSVTTGQSGNTIYF. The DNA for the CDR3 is TGTGCCAGCAGCGTCACAACGGGACAAAGTGGAAACACCATATATTTT.

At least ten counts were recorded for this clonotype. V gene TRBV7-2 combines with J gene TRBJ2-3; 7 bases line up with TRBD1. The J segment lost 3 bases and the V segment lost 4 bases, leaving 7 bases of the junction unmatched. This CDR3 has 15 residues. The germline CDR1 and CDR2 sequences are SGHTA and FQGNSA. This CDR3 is CASSYRTGSTDTQYF. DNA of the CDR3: TGTGCCAGCAGCTACCGGACAGGATCTACAGATACGCAGTATTTT.

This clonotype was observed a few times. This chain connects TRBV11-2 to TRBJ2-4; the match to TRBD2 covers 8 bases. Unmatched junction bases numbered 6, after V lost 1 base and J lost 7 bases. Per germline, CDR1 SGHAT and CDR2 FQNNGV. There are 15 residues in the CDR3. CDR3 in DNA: TGTGCCAGCAGCTTAGGGGCGGGAGGCGGGAACATTCAGTACTTC. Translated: CASSLGAGGGNIQYF.

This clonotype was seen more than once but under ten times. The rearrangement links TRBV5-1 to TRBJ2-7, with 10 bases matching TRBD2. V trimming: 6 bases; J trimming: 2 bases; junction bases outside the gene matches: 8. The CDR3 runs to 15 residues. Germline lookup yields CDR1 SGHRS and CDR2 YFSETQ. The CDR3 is CASKGLAGATYEQYF. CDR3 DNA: TGCGCCAGCAAGGGGCTAGCGGGAGCGACCTACGAGCAGTACTTC.

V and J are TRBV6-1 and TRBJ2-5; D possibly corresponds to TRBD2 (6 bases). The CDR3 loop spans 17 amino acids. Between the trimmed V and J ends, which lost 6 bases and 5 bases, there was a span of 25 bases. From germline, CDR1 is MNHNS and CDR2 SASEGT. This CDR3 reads CASRLTPTGESGETQYF. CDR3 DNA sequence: TGTGCCAGCAGACTCACCCCTACGGGAGAGTCCGGCGAGACCCAGTACTTC.

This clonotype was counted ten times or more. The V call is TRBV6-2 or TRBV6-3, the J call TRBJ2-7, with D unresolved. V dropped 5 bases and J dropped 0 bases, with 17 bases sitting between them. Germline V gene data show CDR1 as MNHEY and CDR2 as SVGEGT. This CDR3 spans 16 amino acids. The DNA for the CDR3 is TGTGCCAGCAGTACCGAGGACGGTCCCAGCTCCTACGAGCAGTACTTC. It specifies CASSTEDGPSSYEQYF.

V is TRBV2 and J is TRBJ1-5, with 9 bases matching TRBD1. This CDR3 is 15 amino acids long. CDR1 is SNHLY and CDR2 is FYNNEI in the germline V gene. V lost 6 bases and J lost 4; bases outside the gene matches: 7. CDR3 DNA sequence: TGTGCCAGCAGAAGGCAGACAGGGGGAAATCAGCCCCAGCATTTT. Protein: CASRRQTGGNQPQHF.

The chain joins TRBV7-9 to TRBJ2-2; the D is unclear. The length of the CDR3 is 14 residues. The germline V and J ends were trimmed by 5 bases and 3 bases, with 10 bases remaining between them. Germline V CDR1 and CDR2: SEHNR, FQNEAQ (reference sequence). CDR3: CASSTSGHTGELFF. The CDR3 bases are TGTGCCAGCAGCACCTCCGGGCACACCGGGGAGCTGTTTTTT.

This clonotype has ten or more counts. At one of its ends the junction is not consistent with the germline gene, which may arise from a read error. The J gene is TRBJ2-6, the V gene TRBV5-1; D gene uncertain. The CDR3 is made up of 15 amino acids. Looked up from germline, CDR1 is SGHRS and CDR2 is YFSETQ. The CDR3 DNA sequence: TGTGCCAGCAGCCTAGGAATCTCTGGGGCCAACGTCCTGACTTTC. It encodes CASSLGISGANVLTF.

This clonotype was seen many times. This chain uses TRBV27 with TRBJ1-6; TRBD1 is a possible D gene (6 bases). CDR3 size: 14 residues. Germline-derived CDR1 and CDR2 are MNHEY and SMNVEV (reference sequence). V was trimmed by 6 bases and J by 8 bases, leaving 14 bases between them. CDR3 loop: CASREQGSYSPLHF. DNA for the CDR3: TGTGCCAGCAGAGAACAGGGCTCTTATTCACCCCTCCACTTT.

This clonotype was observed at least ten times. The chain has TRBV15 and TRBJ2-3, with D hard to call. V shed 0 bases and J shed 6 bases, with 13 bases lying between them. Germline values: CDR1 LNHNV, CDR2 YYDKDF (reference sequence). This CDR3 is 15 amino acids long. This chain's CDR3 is CATSRDSSDADTQYF. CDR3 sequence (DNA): TGTGCCACCAGCAGAGACTCCTCGGACGCCGATACGCAGTATTTT.

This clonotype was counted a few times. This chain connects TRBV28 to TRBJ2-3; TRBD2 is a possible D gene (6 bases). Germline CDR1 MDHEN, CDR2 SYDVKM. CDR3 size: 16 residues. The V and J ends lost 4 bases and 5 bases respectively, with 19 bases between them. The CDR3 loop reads CASSSSRGVLGDTQYF. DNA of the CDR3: TGTGCCAGCAGTTCGTCGCGGGGCGTATTAGGAGATACGCAGTATTTT.

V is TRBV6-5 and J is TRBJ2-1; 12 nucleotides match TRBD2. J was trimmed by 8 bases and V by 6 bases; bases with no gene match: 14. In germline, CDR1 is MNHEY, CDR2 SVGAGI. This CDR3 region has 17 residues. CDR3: CASRYPLAGGGPDEQFF. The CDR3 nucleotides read TGTGCCAGCAGATACCCCCTAGCGGGAGGGGGCCCGGATGAGCAGTTCTTC.

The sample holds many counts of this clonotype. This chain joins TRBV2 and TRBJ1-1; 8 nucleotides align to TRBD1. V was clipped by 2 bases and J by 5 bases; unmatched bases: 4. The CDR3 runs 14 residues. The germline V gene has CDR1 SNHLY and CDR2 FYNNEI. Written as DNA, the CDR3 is TGTGCCAGCAGTGAACAGGGGGCAGGGACTGAAGCTTTCTTT. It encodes CASSEQGAGTEAFF.

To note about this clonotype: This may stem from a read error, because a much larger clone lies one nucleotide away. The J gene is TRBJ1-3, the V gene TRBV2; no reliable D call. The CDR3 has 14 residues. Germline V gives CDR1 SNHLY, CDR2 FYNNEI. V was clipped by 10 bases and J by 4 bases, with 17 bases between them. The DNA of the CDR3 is TGTGCCAACGGAGGCAGTTTCAGAGGAAACACCATATATTTT. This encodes CANGGSFRGNTIYF.

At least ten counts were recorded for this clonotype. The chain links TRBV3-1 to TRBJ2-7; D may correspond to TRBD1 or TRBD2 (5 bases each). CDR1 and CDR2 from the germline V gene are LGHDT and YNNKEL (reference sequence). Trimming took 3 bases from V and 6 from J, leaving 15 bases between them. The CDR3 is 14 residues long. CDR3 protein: CASSQWTGPVEQYF. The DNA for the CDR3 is TGTGCCAGCAGCCAGTGGACGGGACCGGTCGAGCAGTACTTC.

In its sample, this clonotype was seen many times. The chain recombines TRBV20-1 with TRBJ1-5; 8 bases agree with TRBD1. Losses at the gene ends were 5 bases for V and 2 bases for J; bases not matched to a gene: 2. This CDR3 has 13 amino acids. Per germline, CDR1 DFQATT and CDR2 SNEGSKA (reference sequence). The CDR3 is CSASTGGNQPQHF. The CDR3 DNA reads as TGCAGTGCTTCGACAGGGGGCAATCAGCCCCAGCATTTT.

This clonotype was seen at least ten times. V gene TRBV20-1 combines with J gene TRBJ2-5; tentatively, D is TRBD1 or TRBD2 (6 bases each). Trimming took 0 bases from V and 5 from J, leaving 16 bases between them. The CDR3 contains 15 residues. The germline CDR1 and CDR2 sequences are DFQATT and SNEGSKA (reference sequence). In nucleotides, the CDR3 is TGCAGTGCTAGAGACCTGAGGGGGGCAGGGGAGACCCAGTACTTC. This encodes CSARDLRGAGETQYF.

CDR3 sequence (DNA): TGTGCCTGGAGTGCCACTGGACAGGGAGGGCAGTACTTC. It codes for CAWSATGQGGQYF. The V gene is TRBV30, the J gene TRBJ2-7; TRBD1 aligns across 8 bases. With 1 base clipped from V and 9 bases from J, the junction kept 8 bases outside the gene matches. Germline CDR1 GTSNPN, CDR2 SVGIG (reference sequence). This CDR3 region has 13 residues. Variable domain in full (rest from reference TRBV30 and TRBJ2-7): SQTIHQWPATLVQPVGSPLSLECTVEGTSNPNLYWYRQAAGRGLQLLFYSVGIGQISSEVPQNLSASRPQDRQFILSSKKLLLSDSGFYLCAWSATGQGGQYFGPGTRLTVT.

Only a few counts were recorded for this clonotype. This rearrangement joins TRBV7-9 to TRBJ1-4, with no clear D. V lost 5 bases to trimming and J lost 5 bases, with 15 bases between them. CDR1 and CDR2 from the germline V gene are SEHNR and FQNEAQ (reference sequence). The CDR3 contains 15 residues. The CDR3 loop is CASSHNTALNEKLFF. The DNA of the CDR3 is TGTGCCAGCAGCCACAATACAGCCCTGAATGAAAAACTGTTTTTT.

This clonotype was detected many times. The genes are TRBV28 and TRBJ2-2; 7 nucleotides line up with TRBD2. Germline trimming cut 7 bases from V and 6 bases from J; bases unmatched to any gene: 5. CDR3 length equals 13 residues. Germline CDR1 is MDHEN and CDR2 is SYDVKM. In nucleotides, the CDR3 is TGTGCCAGCACCGAAGCGGGATCCGGGGAGCTGTTTTTT. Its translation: CASTEAGSGELFF.